This is a list of T cell receptor beta chains from one sample in a study of early T cells in non-severe SARS-CoV-2 infection. TCRdb recomputed calls from the 5' RACE reads with MiXCR, one row per CDR3 protein. Of approximately 60,000 distinct CDR3 sequences listed, around 12% are singletons. Sequenced sample: whole blood. Every receptor here comes from an adult who was a healthcare worker with PCR-confirmed SARS-CoV-2 infection or an uninfected control (not recorded which). The CDR3 runs from the conserved cysteine through the conserved F or W. The D gene is left open where the match is weak. Not every row has a clone size; where given, it reads once, few, many or a size class.

cdr3_length | clone_size | j_call | d_call | v_call | cdr3_nt | cdr3_aa
15 | - | TRBJ1-2 | - | TRBV5-1 | TGCGCCAGCAGCCTAGCGACCGACCTGGCCTATGGCTACACCTTC | CASSLATDLAYGYTF
17 | - | TRBJ2-5 | TRBD1 | TRBV4-3 | TGCGCCAGCAGCCAAGGAAACAGGGGATTATTAGGAGAGACCCAGTACTTC | CASSQGNRGLLGETQYF
13 | - | TRBJ1-5 | - | TRBV20-1 | TGCAGTGCTAGAGGCCCGAGCAATCGGCCCCAGCATTTT | CSARGPSNRPQHF
16 | few | TRBJ2-4 | - | TRBV21-1 | TGTGCCAGCAGCAAAGTCTCTAAGAAAGCCAAAAACATTCAGTACTTC | CASSKVSKKAKNIQYF
16 | many | TRBJ1-3 | - | TRBV7-6 | TGTGCCAGCAGCTTAGGGGTCGGGCGCTCTGGAAACACCATATATTTT | CASSLGVGRSGNTIYF
18 | many | TRBJ2-3 | - | TRBV12-3/TRBV12-4 | TGTGCCAGCAGTTTCAGTCGCCTGAGCTTACAGGACACAGATACGCAGTATTTT | CASSFSRLSLQDTDTQYF
12 | many | TRBJ2-7 | TRBD1 | TRBV10-1 | TGCGCCAGCAGGACCAGGGGGCGCGAGCAGTACTTC | CASRTRGREQYF
12 | few | TRBJ2-7 | - | TRBV20-1 | TGCAGTGCTACCGACGGAACCTACGAGCAGTACTTC | CSATDGTYEQYF
14 | few | TRBJ1-1 | - | TRBV27 | TGTGCCAGCACACGGAGGTCAGGGCAAAGTGAAGCTTTCTTT | CASTRRSGQSEAFF
13 | few | TRBJ2-7 | - | TRBV7-6 | TGTGCCAGCAGCCCGACCTCCTTCTACGAGCAGTACTTC | CASSPTSFYEQYF
14 | - | TRBJ1-6 | - | TRBV14 | TGTGCCAGCAGCCCAGCCTGGGGGAATTCACCCCTCCACTTT | CASSPAWGNSPLHF
17 | many | TRBJ2-5 | TRBD2 | TRBV12-3/TRBV12-4 | TGTGCCAGCAGAACCTTACTAGCGGGGGACCAACAAGAGACCCAGTACTTC | CASRTLLAGDQQETQYF
15 | many | TRBJ1-1 | - | TRBV30 | TGTGCCTGGAGTGTCCCTACGGGCCGGGGCACTGAAGCTTTCTTT | CAWSVPTGRGTEAFF